The clone carrying this TCR beta chain was recorded many times. Its antigen is currently unknown. The record originates from a study of T cells after posttransplantation cyclophosphamide. Findings and limits, study-wide: Donor CD8+ memory clones often dominated recipient blood repertoires at later times. Recipient CMV seropositivity and CMV reactivation strongly tracked TRB clonality. Tissue-infiltrating T cells from skin or gut overlapped little with blood T cells.

Busulfan-fludarabine conditioning, marrow transplant, and cyclophosphamide on days +3 and +4 were administered. Some clones are missing from TCRdb's copy, which holds only in-frame ones; the method was immunoSEQ multiplex PCR. In total the sample includes about 7,700 clones, none of them seen once. The CDR3 has 15 residues. The trim removed 6 bases at V and 9 bases at J, leaving 8 bases unmatched. The germline V gene has CDR1 SGHTA and CDR2 FQGNSA. Source: PBMCs, taken 94 days after allogeneic stem cell transplant with posttransplant cyclophosphamide. This chain connects TRBV7-2 to TRBJ2-1; 13 nucleotides agree with TRBD2. The sequence came from a female patient in her sixties who received an allogeneic stem cell transplant from an unrelated donor, was CMV-positive, and had acute GVHD only. These T cells may partly come from the graft donor. The DNA for the CDR3 is TGTGCCAGCAGACCTACTAGCGGGAGGGTAACTGAGCAGTTCTTC. Its translation: CASRPTSGRVTEQFF.